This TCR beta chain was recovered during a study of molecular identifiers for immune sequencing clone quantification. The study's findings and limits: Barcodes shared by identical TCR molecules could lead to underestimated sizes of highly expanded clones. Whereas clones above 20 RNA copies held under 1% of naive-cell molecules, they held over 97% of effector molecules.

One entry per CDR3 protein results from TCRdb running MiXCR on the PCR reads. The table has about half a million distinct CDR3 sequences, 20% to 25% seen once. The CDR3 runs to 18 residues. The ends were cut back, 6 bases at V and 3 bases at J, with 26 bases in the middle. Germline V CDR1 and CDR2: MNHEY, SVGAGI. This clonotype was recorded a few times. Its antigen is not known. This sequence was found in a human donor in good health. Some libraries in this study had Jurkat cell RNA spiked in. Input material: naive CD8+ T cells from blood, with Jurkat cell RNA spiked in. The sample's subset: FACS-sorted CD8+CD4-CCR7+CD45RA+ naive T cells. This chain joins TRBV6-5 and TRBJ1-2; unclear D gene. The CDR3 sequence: CASRPTPLVGSLHYGYTF. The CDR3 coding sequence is TGTGCCAGCAGACCCACCCCGCTGGTTGGGTCCCTACACTATGGCTACACCTTC.